A single sample is the source of the 8 T cell receptor beta chains below, sequenced in a study of blood T cell repertoires in COVID-19. The protocol was immunoSEQ multiplex PCR, while the TCRdb copy is restricted to in-frame clones and leaves out a portion. The sample has 350,000 to 450,000 clones; approximately 87% are singletons. Sample: peripheral blood. All receptors come from a woman aged 55-70 years with COVID-19, enrolled during active disease.

CDR3: CAISELGQDSPLHF. The DNA for the CDR3 is TGTGCCATCAGTGAGCTAGGACAAGATTCACCCCTCCACTTT. The genes are TRBV10-3 and TRBJ1-6, with D possibly TRBD1 on 5 matching bases. The V end lost 2 bases, the J end lost 8 bases, and 10 bases lay between the germline ends. Germline V lookup: CDR1 ENHRY, CDR2 SYGVKD. The length of the CDR3 is 14 residues.

The chain is built from TRBV6-6 and TRBJ1-5; 7 bases map to TRBD1. The CDR3 totals 16 residues. Germline-derived CDR1 and CDR2 are MNHNY and SVGAGI (reference sequence). V lost 4 bases, J lost 1 base, and 7 bases stayed unmatched. The CDR3 coding sequence is TGTGCCAGCAGTTTTAACAGGGGACGGAGCAATCAGCCCCAGCATTTT. It yields the protein CASSFNRGRSNQPQHF.

This clone showed up just a few times. The chain links TRBV19 to TRBJ2-5; 8 nucleotides line up with TRBD1. J was trimmed by 2 bases and V by 3 bases; bases with no gene match: 5. CDR3 length: 15 residues. Germline V CDR1 and CDR2: LNHDA, SQIVND (reference sequence). DNA for the CDR3: TGTGCCAGTAGTATTGGACAGGGAAGGCAAGAGACCCAGTACTTC. The encoded protein is CASSIGQGRQETQYF.

V is TRBV5-4 and J is TRBJ1-6; D might be TRBD1 (6 bases). CDR3 size: 16 residues. Trimming took off 3 bases at V and 6 bases at J, with 16 bases between the two ends. Germline CDR1 reads SGHNT; CDR2 reads YYREEE (reference sequence). CDR3 nucleotides: TGTGCCAGCAGCTCGACAGGTCTAAACAGTAATTCACCCCTCCACTTT. Translation gives CASSSTGLNSNSPLHF. Combining the CDR3 with reference TRBV5-4 and TRBJ1-6 gives the whole variable domain ETGVTQSPTHLIKTRGQQVTLRCSSQSGHNTVSWYQQALGQGPQFIFQYYREEENGRGNFPPRFSGLQFPNYSSELNVNALELDDSALYLCASSSTGLNSNSPLHFGNGTRLTVT.

The chain recombines TRBV6-5 with TRBJ2-7, with D possibly being TRBD1 (6 bases). Trimming pared 0 bases from V and 6 bases from J, leaving 12 bases between. The CDR3 sequence is 14 residues long. The germline CDR1 and CDR2 sequences are MNHEY and SVGAGI. CDR3 in DNA: TGTGCCAGCAGTTACTCGCGGACAGCAGCCGAGCAGTACTTC. It translates to CASSYSRTAAEQYF.

This clone was seen more than once but under ten times. The rearrangement joins TRBV27 to TRBJ1-6; tentative D call: TRBD1 (5 bases). V gave up 7 bases and J gave up 10 bases, with 17 bases separating them. Germline V gene lookup returns CDR1 MNHEY and CDR2 SMNVEV (reference sequence). This CDR3 region has 14 residues. The CDR3 bases are TGTGCCAGCATGTTCGCTCAGGGTGGCTCACCCCTCCACTTT. Translation gives CASMFAQGGSPLHF.

This clone showed up just a few times. The chain recombines TRBV5-4 with TRBJ2-2; D call uncertain. CDR1 is SGHNT, CDR2 YYREEE, per germline (reference sequence). Trimming took off 5 bases at V and 8 bases at J, with 7 bases between the two ends. CDR3 size: 11 residues. The CDR3: CASSSRGELFF. CDR3 DNA: TGTGCCAGCAGTAGTCGAGGGGAGCTGTTTTTT.

This chain joins TRBV28 and TRBJ2-1; 8 positions agree with TRBD2. The junction had 6 bases not matched to a gene; V was cut back by 4 bases and J by 7 bases. CDR3 length: 14 amino acids. Germline loops: CDR1 MDHEN, CDR2 SYDVKM. In nucleotides, the CDR3 is TGTGCCAGCAGTTCCACGGGGGGGAGGAATGAGCAGTTCTTC. Protein product: CASSSTGGRNEQFF.